This T cell receptor beta chain appears in the sequencing data of a study of shared clonotypes between healthy human individuals. Sequenced by immunoSEQ multiplex PCR; TCRdb stores in-frame clones only, minus some. The sample lists 2 million to 2.5 million clones; about 94% were seen once. Sequencing was performed on naive CD4+ T cells sorted from blood. The subset was: CD45RA+ positively selected. This sequence was found in a man between 18 and 35 years old in good health.

The CDR3, as DNA: TGTGCCAGCAGTTTAACCCGGACAGGGACGAACACTGAAGCTTTCTTT. It encodes CASSLTRTGTNTEAFF. The V call is TRBV28, the J call TRBJ1-1; the match to TRBD1 covers 8 bases. Germline V gives CDR1 MDHEN, CDR2 SYDVKM. V dropped 2 bases and J dropped 1; count of bases not matched to a gene: 6. The CDR3 spans 16 residues.